The 15 T cell receptor beta chains below come from one sample, sequenced in a study of monozygotic twins with inflammatory bowel disease. No DNA is given; TCRdb re-called the 5' RACE reads and lists each CDR3 protein once. The ten top clones account for 1.5% to 2%, within a sample of approximately 100,000 distinct CDR3 sequences. Sequenced: blood. These receptors all stem from a human donor with ulcerative colitis or Crohn's disease, or a healthy co-twin of an affected twin (not recorded which).

The chain links TRBV12-3 or TRBV12-4 to TRBJ1-4; no DNA is available, so the TRBD1 call from TCRdb remains unchecked. The CDR3 is 14 residues long. CDR3 sequence: CASSFGQGNEKLFF.

This chain joins TRBV5-1 and TRBJ2-4. Germline V gene sequence: CDR1 SGHRS, CDR2 YFSETQ. This CDR3 is built from 13 residues. Here the CDR3 reads CASSPEAKNIQYF.

The chain has TRBV24-1 and TRBJ2-1; the D call from TCRdb, TRBD2, cannot be confirmed without DNA. Per germline, CDR1 KGHDR and CDR2 SFDVKD. The CDR3 has 17 amino acids. CDR3 in amino acids: CATSDGGLAGVQNEQFF.

The CDR3 sequence: CASSLGTSRYNEQFF. The chain is built from TRBV7-2 and TRBJ2-1; lacking DNA, the TRBD2 call made by TCRdb goes unchecked. This CDR3 is built from 15 residues. Germline V gene data show CDR1 as SGHTA and CDR2 as FQGNSA. Supplemented by reference TRBV7-2 and TRBJ2-1, the full variable domain reads GAGVSQSPSNKVTEKGKDVELRCDPISGHTALYWYRQSLGQGLEFLIYFQGNSAPDKSGLPSDRFSAERTGGSVSTLTIQRTQQEDSAVYLCASSLGTSRYNEQFFGPGTRLTVL.

The rearrangement uses TRBV4-2 and TRBJ2-7. This CDR3 contains 14 residues. From germline, CDR1 is LGHNA and CDR2 YNFKEQ. CDR3: CASSQDASSYEQYF.

The rearrangement uses TRBV29-1 and TRBJ1-2. There are 12 residues in the CDR3. Germline V CDR1 and CDR2: SQVTM, ANQGSEA. CDR3 sequence reads: CSVYGVVYGYTF.

J is TRBJ2-1 and V is TRBV7-8; TCRdb indicates TRBD1, and absent DNA this call remains unverified. This CDR3 contains 15 residues. Looked up from germline, CDR1 is SGHVS and CDR2 is FQNEAQ. CDR3 residues: CASSLAGQVAGEQFF.

The J gene is TRBJ1-2, the V gene TRBV24-1; the D call of TRBD1 rests on TCRdb alone, since no DNA is present to check it. This CDR3 is 17 amino acids long. In germline, CDR1 is KGHDR, CDR2 SFDVKD. The chain's CDR3 is CATSDSGRGLQNYGYTF.

The chain carries TRBV6-2 or TRBV6-3 and TRBJ2-1; TCRdb selects TRBD2, and the lack of DNA leaves this call unchecked. Germline-derived CDR1 and CDR2 are MNHEY and SVGEGT. The length of the CDR3 is 16 residues. CDR3 protein: CASSYRSSGDYNEQFF.

The V gene is TRBV5-6, the J gene TRBJ1-1; TCRdb's D call, TRBD1, is unchecked because there is no DNA. This CDR3 contains 14 residues. From germline, CDR1 is SGHDT and CDR2 YYEEEE. The CDR3 sequence: CASSLRQGRTEAFF.

V usage is TRBV4-3 and J usage is TRBJ2-7. This CDR3 spans 13 amino acids. CDR1 is LGHNA and CDR2 is YSLEER in the germline V gene. The chain's CDR3 is CASSQGTTYEQYF.

The gene calls are TRBV5-5 and TRBJ2-5; the D gene TCRdb calls, TRBD2, cannot be checked with no DNA. CDR3 length: 15 amino acids. Germline V gene lookup returns CDR1 SGHKS and CDR2 YYEKEE (reference sequence). CDR3 sequence: CASSLSGVNQETQYF.

The rearrangement links TRBV30 to TRBJ2-4; TCRdb picks TRBD1, but there is no DNA to check that call. Germline CDR1 reads GTSNPN; CDR2 reads SVGIG (reference sequence). The length of the CDR3 is 16 residues. This chain's CDR3 is CAWSPKGGRAKNIQYF.

The chain combines TRBV20-1 with TRBJ1-5; as DNA is missing, the TRBD1 call by TCRdb cannot be tested. CDR1 is DFQATT and CDR2 is SNEGSKA in the germline V gene (reference sequence). The CDR3 is made up of 14 amino acids. This CDR3 is CSARRGQYNQPQHF.

This chain joins TRBV5-1 and TRBJ2-5; with no DNA, the TCRdb D assignment of TRBD1 cannot be verified. Germline values: CDR1 SGHRS, CDR2 YFSETQ. The CDR3 is 14 residues long. The CDR3: CASSLGTGQETQYF.